These 9 T cell receptor beta chains share one sample of origin, sequenced in a study of T cells in Graves' hyperthyroidism and ophthalmopathy (dated by TCRdb to the late 2010s). Library generation was performed with multiplex PCR. The listed sequencing device is Illumina HiSeq 2000. The TCR beta CDR3 regions were amplified from RNA transcripts. A first-round RT-PCR of the TCR CDR3 used the HTBI primer set with the Qiagen OneStep RT-PCR kit. TCRdb itself trimmed the public reads at Q25 with fastp, ran MiXCR and retained productive beta chains. Each CDR3 protein gets just one entry, which takes the most common genes and DNA from the rows behind it. For this sample there are a few hundred thousand distinct CDR3 sequences; more than 45% appear just once. The ten largest clones represent around 19% of the sample. Specimen: peripheral blood or thyroid tissue (not recorded which). The receptors come from an adult woman with Graves' disease, either hyperthyroidism or ophthalmopathy (not recorded which).

In this sample, this clonotype turned up many times. The chain combines TRBV7-2 with TRBJ1-3; 10 bases align to TRBD1. Trimming took 5 bases from V and 2 from J; bases not matched to a gene: 9. Germline V CDR1 and CDR2: SGHTA, FQGNSA. This CDR3 comprises 17 residues. CDR3 DNA sequence: TGTGCCAGCAGCCGAAGAGGGGGACAGGGGCCTGGAAACACCATATATTTT. It codes for CASSRRGGQGPGNTIYF.

The V and J genes are TRBV7-9 and TRBJ2-7; TRBD2 matches 7 bases. The germline V gene encodes CDR1 SEHNR and CDR2 FQNEAQ (reference sequence). The V and J ends lost 6 bases and 6 bases, in that order; junction bases with no gene match: 11. The CDR3 has 14 amino acids. Here the CDR3 DNA reads TGTGCCAGCAGTTTAAGGCCTAGCGGACTCGAGCAGTACTTC. This sequence encodes CASSLRPSGLEQYF.

This clonotype appeared a few times. In DNA form, the CDR3 reads TGTGCCAGCAGTTTTGTGGGACAGGGGTCCTATGGCTACACCTTC. This translates into CASSFVGQGSYGYTF. The J gene is TRBJ1-2, the V gene TRBV28, with TRBD1 matching over 10 bases. V trimming: 3 bases; J trimming: 4 bases; junction bases outside the gene matches: 5. The CDR3 totals 15 residues. Per germline, CDR1 MDHEN and CDR2 SYDVKM.

This clonotype was observed a handful of times. The rearrangement uses TRBV3-1 and TRBJ1-1, with 7 bases fitting TRBD1. CDR3 length: 14 residues. The junction had 6 bases not matched to a gene; V was cut back by 4 bases and J by 4 bases. Per germline, CDR1 LGHDT and CDR2 YNNKEL (reference sequence). The CDR3 bases are TGTGCCAGCAGCCCCACCAGGGGGGGCACTGAAGCTTTCTTT. The encoded protein is CASSPTRGGTEAFF.

This clonotype was counted ten times or more. The chain's CDR3 is CASSFQGTNYGYTF. The CDR3 DNA is TGTGCCAGCAGCTTTCAGGGGACTAACTATGGCTACACCTTC. The rearrangement uses TRBV7-9 and TRBJ1-2; a possible D gene is TRBD1 (6 bases). This CDR3 contains 14 residues. Germline-derived CDR1 and CDR2 are SEHNR and FQNEAQ (reference sequence). The germline V and J ends were trimmed by 3 bases and 0 bases, with 8 bases remaining between them.

There are many counts of this clonotype. The chain's CDR3 is CASSYNSVSQETQYF. The DNA for the CDR3 is TGTGCCAGCAGTTATAACTCAGTTTCACAAGAGACCCAGTACTTC. The V gene is TRBV6-6, the J gene TRBJ2-5; D ambiguous. The CDR3 runs to 15 residues. V was pared by 3 bases and J by 2 bases, with 13 bases between. Germline V gene sequence: CDR1 MNHNY, CDR2 SVGAGI (reference sequence).

This chain connects TRBV29-1 to TRBJ1-1; 8 bases fit TRBD1. The CDR3 is 13 residues long. Germline assignment: CDR1 SQVTM and CDR2 ANQGSEA. Losses at the gene ends were 6 bases for V and 1 base for J; bases not matched to a gene: 4. In DNA form, the CDR3 reads TGCAGCGTACCGGGGACAGGGAACACTGAAGCTTTCTTT. It specifies CSVPGTGNTEAFF.

This clonotype was detected ten times or more. The rearrangement joins TRBV13 to TRBJ1-1, with TRBD1 identical over 9 bases. This CDR3 has 13 amino acids. Trimming cost V 6 bases and J 5 bases; bases outside gene matches: 4. Germline CDR1 is PRHDT and CDR2 is FYEKMQ (reference sequence). CDR3 sequence reads: CASRTGGKTEAFF. CDR3 DNA: TGTGCCAGCAGGACAGGGGGGAAGACTGAAGCTTTCTTT.

As regards this clonotype: Given a much more abundant clone one base away, this may be a read error. The chain carries TRBV7-9 and TRBJ1-6, with a weak D call TRBD1 (5 bases). CDR1 is SEHNR and CDR2 is FQNEAQ in the germline V gene (reference sequence). The CDR3 is made up of 13 amino acids. The CDR3 DNA follows: TGTGCCATCAGCTTCGACAGAAATTCACCCCTCCACTTT. It translates to CAISFDRNSPLHF.